Listed below are T cell receptor beta chains from one sample, sequenced in a study of blood T cells in healthy people across ages. TCRdb re-analysed the 5' RACE reads in MiXCR, keeping a single row per CDR3 protein. The data show about 1.6 million distinct CDR3 sequences, around 35% seen once. The material sequenced was blood. These receptors all come from a young woman in good health. CDR3s leave out the opening cysteine and the closing phenylalanine or tryptophan. The order of the fields is V gene, CDR3 protein.

V: TRBV27; CDR3: ASSSEPGLGYHEQY
V: TRBV20-1; CDR3: SARDPGGKDDYEQY
V: TRBV7-2; CDR3: ASSLVLGTSFYEQY
V: TRBV5-1; CDR3: ASMGRSYEQY
V: TRBV20-1; CDR3: SARDSGVGHRQPQH
V: TRBV7-3; CDR3: ASSLTAGGHEQY
V: TRBV29-1; CDR3: SVGGGSDGYT
V: TRBV7-9; CDR3: ASSSFPDIAKNIQY
V: TRBV7-3; CDR3: ASSLTTRGGFNEQF
V: TRBV27; CDR3: ASSLSVTALSSGANVLT
V: TRBV27; CDR3: ASSLSSSLGYEQY
V: TRBV13; CDR3: ASSIKGGLRETQY
V: TRBV5-5; CDR3: ASSLGAGGMGGYT
V: TRBV12-3/TRBV12-4; CDR3: ASSPLGGINTEAF
V: TRBV20-1; CDR3: SAPMVRDHTDTQY
V: TRBV6-5; CDR3: ASSSRRGTKYNEQF
V: TRBV12-5; CDR3: ARGLVMGIQY
V: TRBV6-2/TRBV6-3; CDR3: ASIRRGATDMQY
V: TRBV20-1; CDR3: RVIFRETQY
V: TRBV7-2; CDR3: ASSFGSGAYNEQF
V: TRBV28; CDR3: ASSDPRGYPYEQY
V: TRBV21-1; CDR3: ASSKGRTSRRPSSYNEQF
V: TRBV30; CDR3: AWSVTPYEQY
V: TRBV27; CDR3: ASSPPFEDREGETQY
V: TRBV27; CDR3: ASSLTRDNVGYT
V: TRBV28; CDR3: ASSFAGDWNEQF
V: TRBV11-2; CDR3: ANALTQGAENEQF
V: TRBV20-1; CDR3: SARLQRGLYNEQF
V: TRBV7-2; CDR3: ASSLASSYGYT
V: TRBV20-1; CDR3: SARGGGLYQPQH
V: TRBV2; CDR3: ASSPYRGRTEAF
V: TRBV29-1; CDR3: SVGGRPYEQY
V: TRBV12-3/TRBV12-4; CDR3: ASSGGTSGGFPPSF
V: TRBV28; CDR3: ASSGVGGEYEQY
V: TRBV2; CDR3: ASRWTVEVNTEAF
V: TRBV7-2; CDR3: AIADSYNEQF
V: TRBV7-3; CDR3: ASSLSQLDTQY
V: TRBV7-3; CDR3: ACSPGGSSGANVLT
V: TRBV5-1; CDR3: ASSLSGTSEKGEQF
V: TRBV4-1; CDR3: ASSQDSTFAGSPLH
V: TRBV15; CDR3: ATSRGPSRDEQY
V: TRBV5-1; CDR3: ASSLGGGQSYEQY
V: TRBV21-1; CDR3: ASSRVGTIFYWTYEQY
V: TRBV4-1; CDR3: ASSQWTSGSYTRYEQY
V: TRBV4-1; CDR3: ASSSYRDGLDTQY
V: TRBV6-2/TRBV6-3; CDR3: ASNSGGNTYEQY
V: TRBV3-1; CDR3: ASVPSSSETQY
V: TRBV20-1; CDR3: SARDPRGATDTQY
V: TRBV7-3; CDR3: ASSLIGQGMRGYT
V: TRBV29-1; CDR3: SVSLAGGLETQY
V: TRBV18; CDR3: ASSLEGGLSTDTQY
V: TRBV12-3/TRBV12-4; CDR3: ASSIGLPAGRPDTQY
V: TRBV18; CDR3: ASSPGGEGGYEQY
V: TRBV3-1; CDR3: ASSQVLLASYNEQF
V: TRBV5-1; CDR3: ASSSTGQGALEQY